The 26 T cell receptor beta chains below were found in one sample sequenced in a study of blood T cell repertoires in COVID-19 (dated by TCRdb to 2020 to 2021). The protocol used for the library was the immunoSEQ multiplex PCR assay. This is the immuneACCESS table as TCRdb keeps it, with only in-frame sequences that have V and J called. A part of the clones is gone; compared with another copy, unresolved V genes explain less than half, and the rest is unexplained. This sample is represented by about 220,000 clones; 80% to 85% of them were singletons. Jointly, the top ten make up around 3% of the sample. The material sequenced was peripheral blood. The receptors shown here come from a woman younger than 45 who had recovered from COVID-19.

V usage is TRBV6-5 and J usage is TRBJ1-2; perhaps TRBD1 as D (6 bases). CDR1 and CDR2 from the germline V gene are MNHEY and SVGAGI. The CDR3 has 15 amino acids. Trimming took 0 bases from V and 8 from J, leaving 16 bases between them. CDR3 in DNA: TGTGCCAGCAGTTACTCGTTAAAAGGGGGTCGGGGCTACACCTTC. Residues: CASSYSLKGGRGYTF.

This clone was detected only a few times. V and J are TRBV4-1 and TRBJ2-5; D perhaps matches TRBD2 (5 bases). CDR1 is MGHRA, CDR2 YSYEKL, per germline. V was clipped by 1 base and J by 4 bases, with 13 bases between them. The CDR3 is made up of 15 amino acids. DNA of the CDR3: TGCGCCAGCAGCCAAGTCTCGGGAATCCGAGAGACCCAGTACTTC. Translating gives CASSQVSGIRETQYF.

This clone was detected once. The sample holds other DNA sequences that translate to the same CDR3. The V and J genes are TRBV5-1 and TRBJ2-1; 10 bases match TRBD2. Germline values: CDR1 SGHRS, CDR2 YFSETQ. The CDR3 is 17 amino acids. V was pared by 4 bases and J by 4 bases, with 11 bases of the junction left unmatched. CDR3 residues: CASSGGLAGDAYNEQFF. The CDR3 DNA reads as TGCGCCAGCAGCGGGGGCCTAGCGGGGGACGCTTACAATGAGCAGTTCTTC.

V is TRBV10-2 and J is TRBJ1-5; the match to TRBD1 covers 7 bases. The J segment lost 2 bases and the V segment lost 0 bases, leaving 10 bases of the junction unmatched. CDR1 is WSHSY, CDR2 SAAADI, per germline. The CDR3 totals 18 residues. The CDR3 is CASSESSNTGVGNQPQHF. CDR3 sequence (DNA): TGCGCCAGCAGTGAGTCCTCTAACACAGGGGTTGGCAATCAGCCCCAGCATTTT.

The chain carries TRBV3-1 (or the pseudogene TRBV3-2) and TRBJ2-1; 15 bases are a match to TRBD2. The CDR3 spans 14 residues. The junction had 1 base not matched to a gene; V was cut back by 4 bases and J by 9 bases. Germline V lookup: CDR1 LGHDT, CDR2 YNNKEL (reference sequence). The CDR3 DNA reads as TGTGCCAGCAGCCCGGGACTAGCGGGAGGTGAGCAGTTCTTC. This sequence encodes CASSPGLAGGEQFF.

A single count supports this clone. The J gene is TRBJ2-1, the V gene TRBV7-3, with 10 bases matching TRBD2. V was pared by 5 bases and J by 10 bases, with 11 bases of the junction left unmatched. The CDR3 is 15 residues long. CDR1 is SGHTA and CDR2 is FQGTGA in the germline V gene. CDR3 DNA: TGTGCCAGCAGCCCTAGCGGGAGTTACAGCGGAGAGCAGTTCTTC. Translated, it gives CASSPSGSYSGEQFF.

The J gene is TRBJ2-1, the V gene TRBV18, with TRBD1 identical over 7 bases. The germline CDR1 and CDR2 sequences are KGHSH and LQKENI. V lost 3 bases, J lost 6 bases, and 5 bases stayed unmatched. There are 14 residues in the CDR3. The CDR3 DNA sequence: TGTGCCAGCTCACCGCCGGGACAGCTCAATGAGCAGTTCTTC. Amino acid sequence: CASSPPGQLNEQFF.

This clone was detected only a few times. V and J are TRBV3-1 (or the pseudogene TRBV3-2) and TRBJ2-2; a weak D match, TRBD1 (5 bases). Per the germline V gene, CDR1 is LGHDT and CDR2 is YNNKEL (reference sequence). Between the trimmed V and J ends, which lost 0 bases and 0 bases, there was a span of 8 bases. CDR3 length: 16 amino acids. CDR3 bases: TGTGCCAGCAGCCAAGACAGGGTCGCGAACACCGGGGAGCTGTTTTTT. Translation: CASSQDRVANTGELFF.

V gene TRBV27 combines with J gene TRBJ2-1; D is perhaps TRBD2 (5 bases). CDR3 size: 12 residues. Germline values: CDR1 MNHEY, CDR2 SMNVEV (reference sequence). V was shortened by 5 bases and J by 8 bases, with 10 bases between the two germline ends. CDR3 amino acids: CASSRGLYEQFF. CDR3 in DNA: TGTGCCAGCAGTCGAGGACTGTATGAGCAGTTCTTC.

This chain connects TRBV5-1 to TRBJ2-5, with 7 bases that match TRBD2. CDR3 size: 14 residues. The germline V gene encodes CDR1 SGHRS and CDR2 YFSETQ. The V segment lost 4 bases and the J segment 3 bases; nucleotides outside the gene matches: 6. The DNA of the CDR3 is TGCGCCAGCAGCCTTCTAGGGACTAAAGAGACCCAGTACTTC. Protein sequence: CASSLLGTKETQYF.

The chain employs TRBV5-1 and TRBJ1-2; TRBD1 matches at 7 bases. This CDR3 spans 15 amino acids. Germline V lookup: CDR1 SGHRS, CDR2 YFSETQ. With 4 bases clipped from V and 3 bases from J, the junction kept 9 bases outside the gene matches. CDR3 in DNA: TGCGCCAGCAGCCACGGGACAGCAGGGGACTATGGCTACACCTTC. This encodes CASSHGTAGDYGYTF.

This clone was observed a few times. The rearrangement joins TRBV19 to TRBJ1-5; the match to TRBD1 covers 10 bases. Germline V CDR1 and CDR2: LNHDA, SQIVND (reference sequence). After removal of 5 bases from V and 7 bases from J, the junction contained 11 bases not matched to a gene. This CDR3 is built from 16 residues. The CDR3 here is CASSSMGQGIRQPQHF. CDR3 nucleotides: TGTGCCAGTAGTTCCATGGGACAGGGGATAAGGCAGCCCCAGCATTTT. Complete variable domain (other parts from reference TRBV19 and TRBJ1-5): DGGITQSPKYLFRKEGQNVTLSCEQNLNHDAMYWYRQDPGQGLRLIYYSQIVNDFQKGDIAEGYSVSREKKESFPLTVTSAQKNPTAFYLCASSSMGQGIRQPQHFGDGTRLSIL.

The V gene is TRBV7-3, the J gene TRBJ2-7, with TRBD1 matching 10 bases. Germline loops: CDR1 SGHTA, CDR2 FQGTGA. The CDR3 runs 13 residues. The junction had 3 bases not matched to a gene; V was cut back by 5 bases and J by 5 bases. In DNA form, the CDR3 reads TGTGCCAGCAGCATCGACAGGGGGCACGAGCAGTACTTC. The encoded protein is CASSIDRGHEQYF.

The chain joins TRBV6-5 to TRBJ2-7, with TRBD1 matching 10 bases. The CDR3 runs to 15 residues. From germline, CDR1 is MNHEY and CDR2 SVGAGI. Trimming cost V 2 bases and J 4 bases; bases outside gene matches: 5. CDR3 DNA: TGTGCCAGCAGTTACCGGACAGGGGGGGATTACGAGCAGTACTTC. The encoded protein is CASSYRTGGDYEQYF.

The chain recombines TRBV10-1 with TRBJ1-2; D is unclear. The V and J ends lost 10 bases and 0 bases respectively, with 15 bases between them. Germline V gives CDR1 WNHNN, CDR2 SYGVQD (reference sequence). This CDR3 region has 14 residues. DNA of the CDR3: TGCGCCACCCGCGAGGGCAGAGCTAACTATGGCTACACCTTC. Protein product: CATREGRANYGYTF.

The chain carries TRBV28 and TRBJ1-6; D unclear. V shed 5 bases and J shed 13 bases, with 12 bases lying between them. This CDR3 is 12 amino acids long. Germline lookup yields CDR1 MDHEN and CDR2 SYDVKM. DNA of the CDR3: TGTGCCAGCAGTCCCCTCGGGGATCCCCTCCACTTT. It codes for CASSPLGDPLHF.

The chain's CDR3 is CATSDERQGIITDTQYF. The CDR3 coding sequence is TGTGCCACCAGTGATGAGAGACAGGGAATTATCACAGATACGCAGTATTTT. The chain joins TRBV24-1 to TRBJ2-3; 7 positions agree with TRBD1. The germline V gene has CDR1 KGHDR and CDR2 SFDVKD. The CDR3 loop spans 17 amino acids. The V and J ends lost 3 bases and 2 bases, in that order; junction bases with no gene match: 10.

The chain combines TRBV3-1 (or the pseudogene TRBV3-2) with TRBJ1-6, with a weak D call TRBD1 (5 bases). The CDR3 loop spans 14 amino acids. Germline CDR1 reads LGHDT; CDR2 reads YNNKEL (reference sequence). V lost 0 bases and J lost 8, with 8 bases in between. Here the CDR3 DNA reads TGTGCCAGCAGCCAAGACAGGGCTGATTCACCCCTCCACTTT. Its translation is CASSQDRADSPLHF.

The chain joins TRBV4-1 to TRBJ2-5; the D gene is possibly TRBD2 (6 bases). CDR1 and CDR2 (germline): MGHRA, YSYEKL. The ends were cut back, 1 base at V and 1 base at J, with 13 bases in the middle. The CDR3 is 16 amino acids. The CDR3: CASSQAVRDFQETQYF. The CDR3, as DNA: TGCGCCAGCAGCCAAGCGGTCCGGGACTTCCAAGAGACCCAGTACTTC.

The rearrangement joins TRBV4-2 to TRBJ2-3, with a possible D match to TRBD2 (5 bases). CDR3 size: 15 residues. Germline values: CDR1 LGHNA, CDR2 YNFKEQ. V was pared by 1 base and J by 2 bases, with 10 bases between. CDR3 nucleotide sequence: TGTGCCAGCAGCCAAGCCCCTCGGGACACAGATACGCAGTATTTT. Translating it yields CASSQAPRDTDTQYF.

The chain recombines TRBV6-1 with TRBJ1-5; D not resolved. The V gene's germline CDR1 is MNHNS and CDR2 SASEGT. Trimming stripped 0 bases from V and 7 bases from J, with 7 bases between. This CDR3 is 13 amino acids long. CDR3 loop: CASSEAQVQPQHF. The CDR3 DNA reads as TGTGCCAGCAGTGAAGCTCAGGTCCAGCCCCAGCATTTT.

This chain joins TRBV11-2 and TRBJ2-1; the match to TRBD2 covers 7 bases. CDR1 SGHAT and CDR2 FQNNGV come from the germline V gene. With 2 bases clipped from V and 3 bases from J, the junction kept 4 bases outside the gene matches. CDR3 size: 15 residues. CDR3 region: CASSLYLADYNEQFF. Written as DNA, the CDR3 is TGTGCCAGCAGCTTATATCTAGCGGACTACAATGAGCAGTTCTTC.

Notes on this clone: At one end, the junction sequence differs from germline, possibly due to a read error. The CDR3 nucleotides are TGTGCCAGCAGCCCCCGGACTAGCGGGATCGTCTTC. Translated, it gives CASSPRTSGIVF. The chain recombines TRBV7-9 with TRBJ2-1; TRBD2 agrees at 12 bases. Germline loops: CDR1 SEHNR, CDR2 FQNEAQ (reference sequence). The CDR3 loop spans 12 amino acids. Complete variable domain (other parts from reference TRBV7-9 and TRBJ2-1): DTGVSQNPRHKITKRGQNVTFRCDPISEHNRLYWYRQTLGQGPEFLTYFQNEAQLEKSRLLSDRFSAERPKGSFSTLEIQRTEQGDSAMYLCASSPRTSGIVFGPGTRLTVL.

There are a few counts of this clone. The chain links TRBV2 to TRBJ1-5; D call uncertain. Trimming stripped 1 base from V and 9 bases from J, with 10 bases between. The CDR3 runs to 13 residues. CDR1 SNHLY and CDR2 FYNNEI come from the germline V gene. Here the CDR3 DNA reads TGTGCCAGCAGTGAAGAAGGGAGCCGGCCCCAGCATTTT. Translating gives CASSEEGSRPQHF. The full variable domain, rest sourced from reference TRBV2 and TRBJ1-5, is EPEVTQTPSHQVTQMGQEVILRCVPISNHLYFYWYRQILGQKVEFLVSFYNNEISEKSEIFDDQFSVERPDGSNFTLKIRSTKLEDSAMYFCASSEEGSRPQHFGDGTRLSIL.

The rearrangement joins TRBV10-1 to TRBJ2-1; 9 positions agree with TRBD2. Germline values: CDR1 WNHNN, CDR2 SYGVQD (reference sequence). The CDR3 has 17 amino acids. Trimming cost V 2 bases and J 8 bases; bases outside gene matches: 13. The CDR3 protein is CASSEPSGTTKPDEQFF. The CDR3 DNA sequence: TGCGCCAGCAGTGAGCCTAGCGGGACCACCAAGCCTGATGAGCAGTTCTTC.

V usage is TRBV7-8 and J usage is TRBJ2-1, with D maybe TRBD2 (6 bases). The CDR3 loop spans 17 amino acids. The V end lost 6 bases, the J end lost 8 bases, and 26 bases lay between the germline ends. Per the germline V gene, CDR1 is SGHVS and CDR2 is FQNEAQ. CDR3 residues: CASRPPIRFGGIHEQFF. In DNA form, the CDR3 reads TGTGCCAGCAGGCCCCCCATTCGATTCGGGGGTATCCATGAGCAGTTCTTC.